This TCR beta chain was recorded in a study of graft-versus-host responses after intestinal transplantation. Measured with immunoSEQ multiplex PCR; TCRdb has only the in-frame clones, and not every one. The profile shows tens of thousands of clones, approximately 94% of them singletons. With respect to this clone: Antigen unknown.

The source material was unstimulated CD4+ T cells sorted from spleen or lymph node cells, sampled before transplant. The sequence was collected from a human donor who was the organ donor for an intestinal transplant.

The CDR3 nucleotides are TGTGCCAGCAGCTTAGGCTTAGTTCGACAGAACTACAATGAGCAGTTCTTC. Its translation: CASSLGLVRQNYNEQFF. The chain carries TRBV7-3 and TRBJ2-1; D is perhaps TRBD1 (5 bases). From germline, CDR1 is SGHTA and CDR2 FQGTGA. V was clipped by 2 bases and J by 3 bases, with 17 bases between them. The CDR3 is 17 amino acids.